The clone carrying this T cell receptor beta chain is medium-sized by share. Its antigen is not identified. The same CDR3 also results from other DNA sequences found in this sample. Germline V lookup: CDR1 MNHEY, CDR2 SVGAGI. V shed 0 bases and J 5 bases; nucleotides not matched to a gene: 6. This CDR3 has 15 amino acids. Assay: immunoSEQ multiplex PCR; the TCRdb copy retains only in-frame clones and omits some. The table has about 14,000 clones, around 80% seen once. In the ViraFEST assay, antigen-specific CD4+ clonotypes were identified by expansion after peptide-pool stimulation. Following 10 days of culture, CD4+ T cells were isolated. The person had a PCR-confirmed SARS-CoV-2 infection during March to December 2020. Everyone in the study got two shots of either the BNT162b2 or mRNA-1273 vaccine. The data are from a study of vaccination effects on CD4 cells after COVID-19. Study-level background: Once vaccinated, a few convalescent patients were sampled both early and late afterward. General study findings and limits: Clonal contraction was marked in infection- and vaccine-induced clones late after vaccination.

This clonotype was obtained from a human donor who had a prior SARS-CoV-2 infection. Sequencing used CD4+ T cells from PBMCs cultured with SARS-CoV-2 spike peptides, obtained after COVID-19 vaccination. The chain carries TRBV6-5 and TRBJ1-2; 7 bases align to TRBD1. The CDR3 is CASSYSSGGIYGYTF. DNA for the CDR3: TGTGCCAGCAGTTACTCGTCAGGGGGGATATATGGCTACACCTTC.